This paragraph reports one TCR beta chain. Its antigen is as yet unknown. This sample is drawn from a study of T cell responses to AZD1222 COVID-19 vaccine. Overall study context: Pooled samples include second doses given at about 4 or 12 weeks.

Some clones are missing from TCRdb's copy, which holds only in-frame ones; the method was immunoSEQ multiplex PCR. The profile shows some 200,000 clones, approximately 90% of them singletons. Study results and limitations: The donors showed a predominance of white British ancestry and of females, with possible underestimation of clonal diversity. CD4 TCRs linked to vaccination spanned spike, dominating at 160-218 and 743-854. Researchers took repertoire samples only after the peak T cell response had come.

The clonotype originates from an adult in good health. The sequenced sample was peripheral blood, obtained on day 0 of AZD1222 vaccination.

CDR3 in DNA: TGTGCCAGCGTGAGTGACAGGGAAACCGGGGAGCTGTTTTTT. Its protein is CASVSDRETGELFF. V usage is TRBV7-9 and J usage is TRBJ2-2, with 7 bases aligning to TRBD1. The germline gives CDR1 SEHNR, CDR2 FQNEAQ (reference sequence). Trimming at V came to 8 bases and at J to 5 bases, leaving 8 bases not matched to a gene. The CDR3 covers 14 residues. Full variable domain (rest looked up from reference TRBV7-9 and TRBJ2-2): DTGVSQNPRHKITKRGQNVTFRCDPISEHNRLYWYRQTLGQGPEFLTYFQNEAQLEKSRLLSDRFSAERPKGSFSTLEIQRTEQGDSAMYLCASVSDRETGELFFGEGSRLTVL.